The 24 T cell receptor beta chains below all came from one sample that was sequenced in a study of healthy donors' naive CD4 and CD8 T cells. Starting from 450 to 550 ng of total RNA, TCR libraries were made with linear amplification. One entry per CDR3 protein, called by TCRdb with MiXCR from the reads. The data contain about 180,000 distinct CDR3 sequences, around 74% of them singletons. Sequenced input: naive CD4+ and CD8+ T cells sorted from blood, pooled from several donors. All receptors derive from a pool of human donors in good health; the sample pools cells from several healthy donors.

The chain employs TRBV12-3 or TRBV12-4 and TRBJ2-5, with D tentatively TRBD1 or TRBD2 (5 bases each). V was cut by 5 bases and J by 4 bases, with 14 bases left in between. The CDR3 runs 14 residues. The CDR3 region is CASSPGPPPETQYF. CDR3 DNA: TGTGCCAGCAGTCCGGGGCCTCCTCCAGAGACCCAGTACTTC.

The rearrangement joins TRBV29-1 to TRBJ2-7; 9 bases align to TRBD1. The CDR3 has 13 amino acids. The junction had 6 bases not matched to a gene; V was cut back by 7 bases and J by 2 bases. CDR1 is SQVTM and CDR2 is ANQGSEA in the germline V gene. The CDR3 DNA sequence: TGCAGCGGCATTGGGACAGGGACCTACGAGCAGTACTTC. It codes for CSGIGTGTYEQYF.

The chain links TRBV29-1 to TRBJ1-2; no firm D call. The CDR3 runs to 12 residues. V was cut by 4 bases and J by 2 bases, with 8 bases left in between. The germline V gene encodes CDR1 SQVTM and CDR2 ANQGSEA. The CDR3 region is CSVAYSNYGYTF. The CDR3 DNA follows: TGCAGCGTTGCATATTCCAACTATGGCTACACCTTC.

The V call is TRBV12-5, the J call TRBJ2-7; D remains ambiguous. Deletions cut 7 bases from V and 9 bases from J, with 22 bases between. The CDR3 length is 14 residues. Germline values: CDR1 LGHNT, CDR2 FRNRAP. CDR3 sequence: CASAIGQVTERQYF. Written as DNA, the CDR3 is TGTGCTAGTGCCATAGGTCAGGTGACGGAGAGGCAGTACTTC.

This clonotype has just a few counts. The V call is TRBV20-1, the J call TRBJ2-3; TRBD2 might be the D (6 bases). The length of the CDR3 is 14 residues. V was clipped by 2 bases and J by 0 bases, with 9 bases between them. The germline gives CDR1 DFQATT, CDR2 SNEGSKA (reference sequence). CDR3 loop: CSARPGTSTDTQYF. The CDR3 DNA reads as TGCAGTGCTAGACCAGGGACTAGCACAGATACGCAGTATTTT.

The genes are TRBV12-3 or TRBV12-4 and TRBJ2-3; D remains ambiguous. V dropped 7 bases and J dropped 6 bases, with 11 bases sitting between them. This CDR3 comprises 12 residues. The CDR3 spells CASKLLEDTQYF. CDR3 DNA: TGTGCCAGCAAACTTCTGGAGGATACGCAGTATTTT.

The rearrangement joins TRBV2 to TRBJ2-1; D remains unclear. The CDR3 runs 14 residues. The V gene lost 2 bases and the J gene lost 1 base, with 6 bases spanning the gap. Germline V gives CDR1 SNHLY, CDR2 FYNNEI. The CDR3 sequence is CASSESGSYNEQFF. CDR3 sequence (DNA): TGTGCCAGCAGTGAAAGTGGATCCTACAATGAGCAGTTCTTC.

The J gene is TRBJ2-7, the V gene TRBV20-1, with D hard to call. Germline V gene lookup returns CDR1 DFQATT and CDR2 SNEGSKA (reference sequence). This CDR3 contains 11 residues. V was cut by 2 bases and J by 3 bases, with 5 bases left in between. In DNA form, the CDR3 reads TGCAGTGCTAGATTTGGCTACGAGCAGTACTTC. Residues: CSARFGYEQYF.

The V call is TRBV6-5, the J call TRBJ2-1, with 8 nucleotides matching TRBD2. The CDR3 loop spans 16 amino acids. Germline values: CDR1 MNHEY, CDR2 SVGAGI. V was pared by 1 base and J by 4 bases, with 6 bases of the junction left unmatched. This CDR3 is CASSYYPGRVYNEQFF. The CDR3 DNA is TGTGCCAGCAGTTACTATCCCGGGAGGGTATACAATGAGCAGTTCTTC.

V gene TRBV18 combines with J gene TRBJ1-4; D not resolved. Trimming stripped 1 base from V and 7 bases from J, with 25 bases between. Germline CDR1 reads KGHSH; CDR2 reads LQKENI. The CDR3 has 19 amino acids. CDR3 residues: CASSPLREQPQLGSEKLFF. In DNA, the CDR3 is TGTGCCAGCTCACCACTCCGGGAACAGCCACAGTTGGGGAGTGAAAAACTGTTTTTT.

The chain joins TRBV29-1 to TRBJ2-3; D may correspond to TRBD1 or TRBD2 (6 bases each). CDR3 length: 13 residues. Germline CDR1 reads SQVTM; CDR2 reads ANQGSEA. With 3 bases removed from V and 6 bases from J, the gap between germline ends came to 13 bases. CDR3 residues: CSVDGGSIDTQYF. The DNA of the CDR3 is TGCAGCGTTGACGGGGGCTCTATTGATACGCAGTATTTT.

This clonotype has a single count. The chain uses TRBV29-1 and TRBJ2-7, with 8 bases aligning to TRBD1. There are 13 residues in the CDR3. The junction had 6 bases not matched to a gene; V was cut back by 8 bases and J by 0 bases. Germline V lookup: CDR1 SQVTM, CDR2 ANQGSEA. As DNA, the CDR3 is TGCAGCTCCCGGACAGGGAACTCCTACGAGCAGTACTTC. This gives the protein CSSRTGNSYEQYF.

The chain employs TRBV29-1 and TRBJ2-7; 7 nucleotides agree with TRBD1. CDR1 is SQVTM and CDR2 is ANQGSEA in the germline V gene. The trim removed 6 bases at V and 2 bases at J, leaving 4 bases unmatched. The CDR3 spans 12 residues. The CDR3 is CSVSTGTYEQYF. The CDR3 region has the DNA TGCAGCGTCTCGACAGGGACCTACGAGCAGTACTTC.

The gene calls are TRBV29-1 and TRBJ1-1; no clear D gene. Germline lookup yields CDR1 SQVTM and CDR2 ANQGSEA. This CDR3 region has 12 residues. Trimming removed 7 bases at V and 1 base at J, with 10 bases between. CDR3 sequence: CSGLTTNTEAFF. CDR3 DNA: TGCAGCGGACTAACAACGAACACTGAAGCTTTCTTT. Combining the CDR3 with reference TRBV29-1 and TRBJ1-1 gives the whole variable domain SAVISQKPSRDICQRGTSLTIQCQVDSQVTMMFWYRQQPGQSLTLIATANQGSEATYESGFVIDKFPISRPNLTFSTLTVSNMSPEDSSIYLCSGLTTNTEAFFGQGTRLTVV.

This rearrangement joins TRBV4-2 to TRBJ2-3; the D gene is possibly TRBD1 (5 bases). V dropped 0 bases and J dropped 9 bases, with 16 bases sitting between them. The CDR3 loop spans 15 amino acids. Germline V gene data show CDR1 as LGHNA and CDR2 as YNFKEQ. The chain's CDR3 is CASSQDLGRSLTQYF. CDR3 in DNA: TGTGCCAGCAGCCAAGATCTGGGGCGGTCCCTGACGCAGTATTTT.

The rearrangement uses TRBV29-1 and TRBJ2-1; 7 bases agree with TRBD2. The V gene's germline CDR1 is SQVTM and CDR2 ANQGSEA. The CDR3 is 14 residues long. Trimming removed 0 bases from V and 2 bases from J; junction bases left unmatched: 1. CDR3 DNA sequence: TGCAGCGTTGAAGATGCGGGAGCCTACAATGAGCAGTTCTTC. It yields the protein CSVEDAGAYNEQFF.

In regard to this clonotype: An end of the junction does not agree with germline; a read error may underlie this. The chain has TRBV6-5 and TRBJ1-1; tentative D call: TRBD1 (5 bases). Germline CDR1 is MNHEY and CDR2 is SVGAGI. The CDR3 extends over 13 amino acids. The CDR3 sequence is CASRLGENYRDTF. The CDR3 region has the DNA TGTGCCAGCCGCCTAGGGGAAAACTATCGGGATACCTTT.

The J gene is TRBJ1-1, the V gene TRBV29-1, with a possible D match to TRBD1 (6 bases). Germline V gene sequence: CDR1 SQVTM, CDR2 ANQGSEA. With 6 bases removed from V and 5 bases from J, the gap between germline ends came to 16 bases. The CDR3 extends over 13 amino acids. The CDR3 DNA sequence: TGCAGCGTCAGCGGACAGTTTGTTACTGAAGCTTTCTTT. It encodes CSVSGQFVTEAFF.

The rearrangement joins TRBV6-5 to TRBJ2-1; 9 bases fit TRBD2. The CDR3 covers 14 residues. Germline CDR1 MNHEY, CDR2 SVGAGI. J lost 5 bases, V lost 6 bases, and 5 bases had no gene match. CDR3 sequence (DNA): TGTGCCAGCAGCCCGGGACTAGCTCACAATGAGCAGTTCTTC. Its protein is CASSPGLAHNEQFF.

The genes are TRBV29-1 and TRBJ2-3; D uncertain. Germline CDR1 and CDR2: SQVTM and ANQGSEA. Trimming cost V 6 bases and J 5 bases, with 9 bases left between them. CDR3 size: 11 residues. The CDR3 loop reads CSVDNLDTQYF. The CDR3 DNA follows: TGCAGCGTCGATAACTTAGATACGCAGTATTTT.

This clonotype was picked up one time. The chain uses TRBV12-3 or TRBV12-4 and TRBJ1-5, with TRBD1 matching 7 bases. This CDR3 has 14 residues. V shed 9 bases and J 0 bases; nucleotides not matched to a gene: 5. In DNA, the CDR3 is TGTGCCAGTGACAGGGTCGATAGCAATCAGCCCCAGCATTTT. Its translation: CASDRVDSNQPQHF.

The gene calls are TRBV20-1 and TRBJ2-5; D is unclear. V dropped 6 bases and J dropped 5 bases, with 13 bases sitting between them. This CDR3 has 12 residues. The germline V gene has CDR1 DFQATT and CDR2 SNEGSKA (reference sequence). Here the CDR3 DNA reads TGCAGTGCGGAACCATCCGGGGAGACCCAGTACTTC. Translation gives CSAEPSGETQYF.

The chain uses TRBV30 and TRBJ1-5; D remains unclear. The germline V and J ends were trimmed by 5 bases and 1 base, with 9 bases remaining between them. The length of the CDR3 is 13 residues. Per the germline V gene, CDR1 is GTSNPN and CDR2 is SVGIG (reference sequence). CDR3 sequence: CAWGDMSNQPQHF. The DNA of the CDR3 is TGTGCCTGGGGAGATATGAGCAATCAGCCCCAGCATTTT.

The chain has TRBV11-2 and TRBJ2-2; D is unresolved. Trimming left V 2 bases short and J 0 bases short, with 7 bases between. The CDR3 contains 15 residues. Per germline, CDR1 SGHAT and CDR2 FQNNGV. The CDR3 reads CASSLHRSNTGELFF. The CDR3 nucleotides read TGTGCCAGCAGCTTACATCGCTCGAACACCGGGGAGCTGTTTTTT.